These 24 T cell receptor beta chains came from one sample sequenced in a study of blood T cells in healthy people across ages. Together with a sample-barcoded 5' primer, a J-beta primer mix was included in a second PCR lasting about 6 to 11 cycles. MiXCR, applied by TCRdb to the 5' RACE reads, yields one record per CDR3 protein. This table holds some 930,000 distinct CDR3 sequences, about 28% found once. The same data also contributed to another study, on T cells of mothers and their children.

The material sequenced was blood. The receptors were gathered from a woman between 40 and 50 years old in good health.

This clonotype has a handful of counts. The chain has TRBV5-6 and TRBJ2-3; 9 bases map to TRBD2. The germline V gene encodes CDR1 SGHDT and CDR2 YYEEEE. With 0 bases clipped from V and 2 bases from J, the junction kept 13 bases outside the gene matches. The CDR3 consists of 19 residues. The DNA for the CDR3 is TGTGCCAGCAGCTTGGTGTCGCGGGGGGGCCCCCGCAACACAGATACGCAGTATTTT. Translated: CASSLVSRGGPRNTDTQYF.

This clonotype has more than one count but fewer than ten. The chain couples TRBV12-3 or TRBV12-4 to TRBJ1-6; D perhaps matches TRBD1 (5 bases). V lost 7 bases and J lost 11, with 21 bases in between. The CDR3 is 15 residues long. CDR3 amino acids: CASTHRAAREAPLHF. The CDR3 DNA is TGTGCCAGCACCCACCGGGCCGCCAGGGAGGCACCCCTCCACTTT.

There are a few counts of this clonotype. This chain links TRBV4-2 with TRBJ2-4, with unresolved D. Trimming took off 2 bases at V and 13 bases at J, with 15 bases between the two ends. CDR1 and CDR2 from the germline V gene are LGHNA and YNFKEQ. CDR3 length: 13 residues. CDR3 sequence reads: CASSQIPYLEQYF. CDR3 sequence (DNA): TGTGCCAGCAGCCAAATTCCTTATTTAGAGCAGTACTTC.

This clonotype was recorded at least ten times. The chain combines TRBV27 with TRBJ2-3; D may be TRBD2 (5 bases). The CDR3 covers 15 residues. V gave up 7 bases and J gave up 2 bases, with 16 bases separating them. The germline V gene has CDR1 MNHEY and CDR2 SMNVEV (reference sequence). The CDR3 DNA sequence: TGTGCCAGCACCCTACTAGGGCGATACACAGATACGCAGTATTTT. It is translated as CASTLLGRYTDTQYF.

This clonotype was counted a few times. V usage is TRBV7-8 and J usage is TRBJ1-5, with D possibly TRBD1 on 5 matching bases. Looked up from germline, CDR1 is SGHVS and CDR2 is FQNEAQ. CDR3 length: 15 residues. V was trimmed by 5 bases and J by 1 base, leaving 12 bases between them. CDR3 residues: CASSQIGASNQPQHF. CDR3 DNA sequence: TGTGCCAGCAGCCAGATTGGGGCAAGCAATCAGCCCCAGCATTTT.

This clonotype came up many times. The chain joins TRBV5-1 to TRBJ2-1, with 9 bases lining up with TRBD2. The CDR3 sequence is 16 residues long. Germline values: CDR1 SGHRS, CDR2 YFSETQ. The V and J ends lost 0 bases and 3 bases, in that order; junction bases with no gene match: 4. CDR3 in DNA: TGCGCCAGCAGCTTGGCCGGACTAGCGAACTACAATGAGCAGTTCTTC. As protein: CASSLAGLANYNEQFF.

The sample holds many counts of this clonotype. The gene calls are TRBV3-1 and TRBJ2-5, with 7 bases matching TRBD1. CDR1 is LGHDT, CDR2 YNNKEL, per germline (reference sequence). Unmatched junction bases numbered 12, after V lost 4 bases and J lost 4 bases. CDR3 size: 16 residues. CDR3 amino acids: CASSLNRMTGPETQYF. The CDR3 DNA is TGTGCCAGCAGCCTCAATCGGATGACAGGGCCAGAGACCCAGTACTTC.

Regarding this clonotype: Since a much larger clone is just one base distant, this may be a read error. The V gene is TRBV28, the J gene TRBJ2-6, with D possibly called TRBD1 or TRBD2 (5 bases each). Germline CDR1 reads MDHEN; CDR2 reads SYDVKM. Trimming took 6 bases from V and 9 from J, leaving 12 bases between them. The length of the CDR3 is 13 residues. The CDR3 spells CASRAGTYNVLTF. The CDR3 DNA reads as TGTGCCAGCAGGGCTGGGACCTACAACGTCCTGACTTTC. The variable domain in full, completed from reference TRBV28 and TRBJ2-6, reads DVKVTQSSRYLVKRTGEKVFLECVQDMDHENMFWYRQDPGLGLRLIYFSYDVKMKEKGDIPEGYSVSREKKERFSLILESASTNQTSMYLCASRAGTYNVLTFGAGSRLTVL.

As regards this clonotype: Given a much more abundant clone one base away, this may be a read error. This chain joins TRBV28 and TRBJ2-4; the match to TRBD1 covers 7 bases. The J call may be incorrect, as the DNA end agrees better with TRBJ2-7. The germline CDR1 and CDR2 sequences are MDHEN and SYDVKM. This CDR3 has 14 amino acids. The CDR3 region has the DNA TGTGCCAGCAAACGGACAGGAGCGAACTACGAGCAGTACTTC. This translates into CASKRTGANYEQYF.

V gene TRBV7-9 combines with J gene TRBJ1-4; the D is unclear. The CDR3 has 14 amino acids. Germline V gives CDR1 SEHNR, CDR2 FQNEAQ (reference sequence). The germline V and J ends were trimmed by 6 bases and 3 bases, with 11 bases remaining between them. CDR3 loop: CASRYNEANEKLFF. The CDR3 DNA is TGTGCCAGCAGGTACAATGAAGCTAATGAAAAACTGTTTTTT.

A remark on this clonotype: This may arise from a read error, as a much more abundant clone is one base away. The genes are TRBV7-3 and TRBJ2-1, with 15 bases that match TRBD2. Germline V gene lookup returns CDR1 SGHTA and CDR2 FQGTGA. V lost 5 bases, J lost 2 bases, and 7 bases stayed unmatched. There are 18 residues in the CDR3. DNA of the CDR3: TGTGCCAGCAGCCCCCGGACTAGCGGGGGGGCTGCCTACAATGAGCAGTTCTTC. This codes for CASSPRTSGGAAYNEQFF.

This clonotype has only a few counts. The chain is built from TRBV4-2 and TRBJ2-1, with D tentatively TRBD1 (7 bases). The CDR3 sequence is 15 residues long. V lost 4 bases to trimming and J lost 5 bases, with 15 bases between them. The germline V gene encodes CDR1 LGHNA and CDR2 YNFKEQ. For the CDR3, the DNA is TGTGCCAGCAGCCGATACAGGGGAGGTAACAATGAGCAGTTCTTC. It codes for CASSRYRGGNNEQFF.

This rearrangement joins TRBV28 to TRBJ2-3; TRBD1 aligns across 9 bases. V lost 3 bases, J lost 5 bases, and 6 bases stayed unmatched. This CDR3 contains 15 residues. Germline CDR1 is MDHEN and CDR2 is SYDVKM. The DNA for the CDR3 is TGTGCCAGCAGTTTGGGGGACAGGGAAGGAGATACGCAGTATTTT. Translating gives CASSLGDREGDTQYF.

The J gene is TRBJ1-2, the V gene TRBV11-2; 12 bases line up with TRBD1. V lost 6 bases and J lost 6; bases outside the gene matches: 11. This CDR3 is built from 16 residues. Germline lookup yields CDR1 SGHAT and CDR2 FQNNGV. In nucleotides, the CDR3 is TGTGCCAGCAGGGGGGACAGGGGGCTGTCTTGGGATGGCTACACCTTC. Its translation: CASRGDRGLSWDGYTF. Complete variable domain (other parts from reference TRBV11-2 and TRBJ1-2): EAGVAQSPRYKIIEKRQSVAFWCNPISGHATLYWYQQILGQGPKLLIQFQNNGVVDDSQLPKDRFSAERLKGVDSTLKIQPAKLEDSAVYLCASRGDRGLSWDGYTFGSGTRLTVV.

The rearrangement uses TRBV10-3 and TRBJ2-1; 10 bases line up with TRBD1. This CDR3 contains 19 residues. After removal of 0 bases from V and 1 base from J, the junction contained 9 bases not matched to a gene. From germline, CDR1 is ENHRY and CDR2 SYGVKD. CDR3 coding DNA: TGTGCCATCAGTGAGTCGAGGTCTAGGGGACAGGGGTCCTACAATGAGCAGTTCTTC. Translating it yields CAISESRSRGQGSYNEQFF.

The chain employs TRBV20-1 and TRBJ2-3; D might be TRBD1 (5 bases). Trimming cost V 4 bases and J 2 bases, with 19 bases left between them. Germline CDR1 reads DFQATT; CDR2 reads SNEGSKA (reference sequence). The length of the CDR3 is 16 residues. This CDR3 reads CSAIVPIQEITDTQYF. CDR3 in DNA: TGCAGTGCTATCGTCCCTATACAGGAGATCACAGATACGCAGTATTTT.

The V call is TRBV6-2 or TRBV6-3, the J call TRBJ2-2; D unresolved. V dropped 4 bases and J dropped 3 bases, with 15 bases sitting between them. Looked up from germline, CDR1 is MNHEY and CDR2 is SVGEGT. The length of the CDR3 is 16 residues. The CDR3 DNA reads TGTGCCAGCAGTTCCCCGGACGGTATTTACACCGGGGAGCTGTTTTTT. It is translated as CASSSPDGIYTGELFF.

The chain links TRBV12-3 or TRBV12-4 to TRBJ2-1, with D unclear. CDR3 length: 15 amino acids. The V gene lost 1 base and the J gene lost 3 bases, with 10 bases spanning the gap. CDR3 bases: TGTGCCAGCAGTTTAGTGATGGGCGGCTACAATGAGCAGTTCTTC. Translation: CASSLVMGGYNEQFF.

The genes are TRBV3-1 and TRBJ2-1; TRBD2 aligns across 11 bases. V gave up 4 bases and J gave up 7 bases; unmatched junction bases: 6. This CDR3 has 15 amino acids. The germline gives CDR1 LGHDT, CDR2 YNNKEL (reference sequence). CDR3 region: CASSPGVAGGNEQFF. The CDR3 DNA reads as TGTGCCAGCAGCCCCGGGGTAGCGGGGGGGAATGAGCAGTTCTTC.

The chain uses TRBV7-9 and TRBJ2-4; 7 positions agree with TRBD1. The CDR3 contains 15 residues. Losses at the gene ends were 5 bases for V and 13 bases for J; bases not matched to a gene: 17. CDR1 SEHNR and CDR2 FQNEAQ come from the germline V gene (reference sequence). The CDR3 DNA is TGTGCCAGCAGCCTTGGACAGGCCATTTACAATGAGCAGTACTTC. Translated, it gives CASSLGQAIYNEQYF. The whole variable domain, filled in from reference TRBV7-9 and TRBJ2-4, reads DTGVSQNPRHKITKRGQNVTFRCDPISEHNRLYWYRQTLGQGPEFLTYFQNEAQLEKSRLLSDRFSAERPKGSFSTLEIQRTEQGDSAMYLCASSLGQAIYNEQYFGAGTRLSVL.

This clonotype was counted a few times. A read error may account for a junction end that differs from germline. The V call is TRBV7-2, the J call TRBJ2-6; D might be TRBD2 (7 bases). Germline CDR1 is SGHTA and CDR2 is FQGNSA. The CDR3 spans 16 residues. Here the CDR3 DNA reads TGTGCCAGCCGAGTACGGGGGGCGGGTGGGGCCAACCTCCTGACTTTC. It translates to CASRVRGAGGANLLTF.

This clonotype has a handful of counts. The chain recombines TRBV7-2 with TRBJ1-4; 7 bases are shared with TRBD1. The germline CDR1 and CDR2 sequences are SGHTA and FQGNSA. After removal of 8 bases from V and 4 bases from J, the junction contained 13 bases not matched to a gene. The length of the CDR3 is 16 residues. The CDR3 DNA reads as TGTGCCAGCGGGTCCCGATCCGGGACAGTTAATGAAAAACTGTTTTTT. Its protein is CASGSRSGTVNEKLFF.

This clonotype showed up many times. V gene TRBV28 combines with J gene TRBJ2-1; D gene ambiguous. V gave up 4 bases and J gave up 6 bases, with 10 bases separating them. There are 13 residues in the CDR3. Germline CDR1 reads MDHEN; CDR2 reads SYDVKM. CDR3 DNA: TGTGCCAGCAGTTCCCCGACTGGCAATGAGCAGTTCTTC. As protein: CASSSPTGNEQFF.

This clonotype was seen ten or more times. This chain uses TRBV20-1 with TRBJ2-7; 10 bases fit TRBD1. The CDR3 has 14 residues. Germline V lookup: CDR1 DFQATT, CDR2 SNEGSKA (reference sequence). J gave up 4 bases and V 5 bases, and 8 bases lay outside the gene matches. CDR3: CSAPWTGGTYEQYF. The DNA of the CDR3 is TGCAGTGCTCCCTGGACAGGGGGGACTTACGAGCAGTACTTC.